This T cell receptor beta chain derives from a study of radiotherapy plus CTLA-4 blockade in lung cancer. The wider study: Objective response rate was about 20%; disease control rate, less than 40%.

Whole-study results and caveats: The best prediction of response reportedly came from early blood T cell clone dynamics, with interferon-beta.

This CDR3 has 12 residues. V lost 1 base to trimming and J lost 7 bases, with 7 bases between them. Germline CDR1 and CDR2: SGHTA and FQGNSA. This clone was found once. Its target is unknown. Here immunoSEQ multiplex PCR was the method, and the copy in TCRdb shows in-frame clones only, minus some. Of approximately 82,000 clones in the sample, approximately 82% were seen once. Sequencing was performed on peripheral blood, taken from a patient treated with radiotherapy plus ipilimumab. This TCR derives from a human donor with non-small cell lung cancer that progressed on radiotherapy plus ipilimumab. The V call is TRBV7-2, the J call TRBJ1-2; D is ambiguous. The CDR3 sequence: CASSLGGLGYTF. CDR3 nucleotide sequence: TGTGCCAGCAGCTTAGGTGGTCTTGGCTACACCTTC. Based on the CDR3 plus reference TRBV7-2 and TRBJ1-2, the full variable domain is GAGVSQSPSNKVTEKGKDVELRCDPISGHTALYWYRQSLGQGLEFLIYFQGNSAPDKSGLPSDRFSAERTGGSVSTLTIQRTQQEDSAVYLCASSLGGLGYTFGSGTRLTVV.